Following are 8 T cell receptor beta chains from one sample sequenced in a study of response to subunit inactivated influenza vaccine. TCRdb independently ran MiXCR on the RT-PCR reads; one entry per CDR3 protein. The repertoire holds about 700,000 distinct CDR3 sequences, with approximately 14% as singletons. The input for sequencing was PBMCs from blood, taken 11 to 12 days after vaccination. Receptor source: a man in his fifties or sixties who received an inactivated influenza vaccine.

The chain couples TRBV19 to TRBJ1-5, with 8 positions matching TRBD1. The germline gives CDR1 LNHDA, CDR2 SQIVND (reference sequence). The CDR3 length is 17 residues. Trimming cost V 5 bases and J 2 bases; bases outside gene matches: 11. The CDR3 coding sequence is TGTGCCAGTAGTTTTTCTTCATCGACAGGGGGCAATCAGCCCCAGCATTTT. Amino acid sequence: CASSFSSSTGGNQPQHF.

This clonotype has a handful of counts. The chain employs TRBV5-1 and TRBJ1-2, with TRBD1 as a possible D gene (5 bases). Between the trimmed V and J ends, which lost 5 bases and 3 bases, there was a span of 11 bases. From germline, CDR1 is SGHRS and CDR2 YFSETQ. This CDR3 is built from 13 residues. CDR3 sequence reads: CASSWGFDYGYTF. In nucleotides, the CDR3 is TGCGCCAGCAGTTGGGGGTTCGACTATGGCTACACCTTC. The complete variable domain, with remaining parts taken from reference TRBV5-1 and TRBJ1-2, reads KAGVTQTPRYLIKTRGQQVTLSCSPISGHRSVSWYQQTPGQGLQFLFEYFSETQRNKGNFPGRFSGRQFSNSRSEMNVSTLELGDSALYLCASSWGFDYGYTFGSGTRLTVV.

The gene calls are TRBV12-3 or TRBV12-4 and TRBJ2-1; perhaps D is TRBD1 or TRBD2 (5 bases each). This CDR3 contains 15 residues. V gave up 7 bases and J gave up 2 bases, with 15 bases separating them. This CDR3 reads CASTRGTIAYNEQFF. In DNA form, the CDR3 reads TGTGCCAGCACCCGAGGGACGATCGCCTACAATGAGCAGTTCTTC.

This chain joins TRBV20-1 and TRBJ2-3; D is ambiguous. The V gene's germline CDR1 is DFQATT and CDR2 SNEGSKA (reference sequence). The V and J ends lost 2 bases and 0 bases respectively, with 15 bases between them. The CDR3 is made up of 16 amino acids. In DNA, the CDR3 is TGCAGTGCTAGAACCGGCTCAGCCGTGAGCACAGATACGCAGTATTTT. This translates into CSARTGSAVSTDTQYF.

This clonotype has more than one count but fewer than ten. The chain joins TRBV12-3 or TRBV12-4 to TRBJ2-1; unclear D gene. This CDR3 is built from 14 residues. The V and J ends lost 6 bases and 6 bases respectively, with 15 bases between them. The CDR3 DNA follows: TGTGCCAGCAGCTCCGGGTCCGAGGCCAATGAGCAGTTCTTC. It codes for CASSSGSEANEQFF.

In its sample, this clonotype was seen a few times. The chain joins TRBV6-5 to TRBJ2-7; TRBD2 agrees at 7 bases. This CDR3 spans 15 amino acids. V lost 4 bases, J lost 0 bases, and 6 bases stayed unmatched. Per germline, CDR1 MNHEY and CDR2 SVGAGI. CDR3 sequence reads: CASSSGLVSSYEQYF. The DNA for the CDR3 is TGTGCCAGCAGTTCTGGACTAGTCAGCTCCTACGAGCAGTACTTC.

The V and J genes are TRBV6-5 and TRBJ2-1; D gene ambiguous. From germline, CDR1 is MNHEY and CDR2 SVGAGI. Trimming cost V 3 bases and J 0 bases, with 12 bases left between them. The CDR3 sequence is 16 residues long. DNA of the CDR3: TGTGCCAGCAGTTATGGACGCCTCAGCTCCTACAATGAGCAGTTCTTC. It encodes CASSYGRLSSYNEQFF.

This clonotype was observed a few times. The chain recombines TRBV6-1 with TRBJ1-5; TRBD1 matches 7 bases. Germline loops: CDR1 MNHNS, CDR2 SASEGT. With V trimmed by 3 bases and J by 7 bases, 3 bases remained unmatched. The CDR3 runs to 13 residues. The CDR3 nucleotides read TGTGCCAGCAGTGAGACAGGGCGACAGCCCCAGCATTTT. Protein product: CASSETGRQPQHF.